The 18 T cell receptor beta chains given below trace back to one sample, sequenced in a study of identical twins. One entry per CDR3 protein, called by TCRdb with MiXCR from the 5' RACE reads. The sample records some 600,000 distinct CDR3 sequences, 7% to 7.5% being singletons. These same data were also listed under a study on yellow fever vaccine responses in identical twins.

What was sequenced was PBMCs. These TCRs come from a woman between 18 and 29 years old in good health.

The chain combines TRBV7-9 with TRBJ1-1, with 9 bases aligning to TRBD1. The J segment lost 3 bases and the V segment lost 3 bases, leaving 11 bases of the junction unmatched. In germline, CDR1 is SEHNR, CDR2 FQNEAQ (reference sequence). This CDR3 spans 17 amino acids. CDR3 in DNA: TGTGCCAGCAGCTTCGGACAGGGGAGGTTGAGGGACACTGAAGCTTTCTTT. Encoded protein: CASSFGQGRLRDTEAFF. Looking up the rest from reference TRBV7-9 and TRBJ1-1 gives the full variable domain: DTGVSQNPRHKITKRGQNVTFRCDPISEHNRLYWYRQTLGQGPEFLTYFQNEAQLEKSRLLSDRFSAERPKGSFSTLEIQRTEQGDSAMYLCASSFGQGRLRDTEAFFGQGTRLTVV.

This clonotype has just a few counts. The chain combines TRBV18 with TRBJ2-1, with D unresolved. The CDR3 length is 16 residues. Germline-derived CDR1 and CDR2 are KGHSH and LQKENI. The ends were cut back, 0 bases at V and 2 bases at J, with 11 bases in the middle. CDR3 in DNA: TGTGCCAGCTCACCACCGGCCGCCGGTCCCTACAATGAGCAGTTCTTC. Translation gives CASSPPAAGPYNEQFF.

This chain uses TRBV19 with TRBJ2-5; D is undetermined. The CDR3 runs to 13 residues. CDR1 LNHDA and CDR2 SQIVND come from the germline V gene (reference sequence). V was shortened by 3 bases and J by 5 bases, with 10 bases between the two germline ends. The CDR3 loop is CASSISQKETQYF. The CDR3 DNA is TGTGCCAGTAGTATCTCTCAGAAGGAGACCCAGTACTTC.

This clonotype has a handful of counts. This rearrangement joins TRBV7-8 to TRBJ1-4; TRBD1 might be the D (6 bases). Trimming left V 5 bases short and J 0 bases short, with 13 bases between. Germline loops: CDR1 SGHVS, CDR2 FQNEAQ. The CDR3 has 16 residues. CDR3 bases: TGTGCCAGCAGCCCCAGTAGACAGGCAACTAATGAAAAACTGTTTTTT. Amino acids: CASSPSRQATNEKLFF. The full variable domain, rest sourced from reference TRBV7-8 and TRBJ1-4, is GAGVSQSPRYKVAKRGQDVALRCDPISGHVSLFWYQQALGQGPEFLTYFQNEAQLDKSGLPSDRFFAERPEGSVSTLKIQRTQQEDSAVYLCASSPSRQATNEKLFFGSGTQLSVL.

This clonotype was seen repeatedly, ten times or more. This rearrangement joins TRBV3-1 to TRBJ1-4; a possible D gene is TRBD1 (6 bases). Between the trimmed V and J ends, which lost 5 bases and 6 bases, there was a span of 13 bases. The germline V gene has CDR1 LGHDT and CDR2 YNNKEL (reference sequence). CDR3 length equals 14 residues. CDR3 loop: CASSTGSAYEKLFF. DNA of the CDR3: TGTGCCAGCAGCACAGGGTCGGCCTATGAAAAACTGTTTTTT.

This clonotype appeared a few times. The chain joins TRBV6-1 to TRBJ1-2; the match to TRBD1 covers 7 bases. The CDR3 sequence is 14 residues long. Germline V gene lookup returns CDR1 MNHNS and CDR2 SASEGT. J gave up 4 bases and V 6 bases, and 8 bases lay outside the gene matches. CDR3 sequence (DNA): TGTGCCAGCAGATCGGGACAGATCATCTATGGCTACACCTTC. Translation gives CASRSGQIIYGYTF.

The sample holds many counts of this clonotype. The chain has TRBV24-1 and TRBJ2-3; 11 bases match TRBD2. After removal of 0 bases from V and 2 bases from J, the junction contained 3 bases not matched to a gene. This CDR3 spans 17 amino acids. The germline gives CDR1 KGHDR, CDR2 SFDVKD. CDR3: CATSDLTSGGTTDTQYF. CDR3 nucleotides: TGTGCCACCAGTGATTTGACTAGCGGGGGAACCACAGATACGCAGTATTTT.

The gene calls are TRBV6-5 and TRBJ2-1; 11 bases match TRBD1. This CDR3 has 18 residues. The ends lost 3 bases at V and 3 bases at J; junction bases unmatched: 10. The germline V gene has CDR1 MNHEY and CDR2 SVGAGI. Here the CDR3 DNA reads TGTGCCAGCAGTTATGGGACAGGGGGGTCCCATCTCTACAATGAGCAGTTCTTC. Amino acid sequence: CASSYGTGGSHLYNEQFF.

This clonotype was counted ten times or more. CDR3 nucleotides: TGTGCCAGCAGCCAAGTTAGCGGGGGGAAAGAGACCCAGTACTTC. It specifies CASSQVSGGKETQYF. The chain has TRBV3-1 and TRBJ2-5; 10 bases are a match to TRBD2. The length of the CDR3 is 15 residues. CDR1 and CDR2 from the germline V gene are LGHDT and YNNKEL (reference sequence). The J segment lost 3 bases and the V segment lost 1 base, leaving 2 bases of the junction unmatched.

The CDR3: CSAYGGVEQYV. DNA of the CDR3: TGCAGTGCGTACGGGGGAGTCGAGCAGTACGTC. This sequence joins TRBV20-1 and TRBJ2-7; tentative D call: TRBD2 (6 bases). The CDR3 extends over 11 amino acids. The V end lost 6 bases, the J end lost 6 bases, and 12 bases lay between the germline ends. Germline loops: CDR1 DFQATT, CDR2 SNEGSKA (reference sequence).

The chain recombines TRBV5-8 with TRBJ2-3; 14 bases line up with TRBD2. The ends lost 3 bases at V and 1 base at J; junction bases unmatched: 1. The CDR3 runs 16 residues. CDR1 and CDR2 from the germline V gene are SGHTS and YDEGEE. The CDR3 loop is CASSWGLAGGTDTQYF. The DNA for the CDR3 is TGTGCCAGCAGCTGGGGACTAGCGGGGGGCACAGATACGCAGTATTTT.

This clonotype has at least ten counts. The chain combines TRBV15 with TRBJ1-6; D is unresolved. The V end lost 5 bases, the J end lost 10 bases, and 9 bases lay between the germline ends. The CDR3 covers 12 residues. Germline V CDR1 and CDR2: LNHNV, YYDKDF (reference sequence). The CDR3 sequence: CATSPTGSPLHF. The CDR3, as DNA: TGTGCCACCAGCCCAACGGGGTCACCCCTCCACTTT.

The rearrangement uses TRBV7-8 and TRBJ1-1, with a possible D match to TRBD1 (5 bases). The ends were cut back, 4 bases at V and 4 bases at J, with 16 bases in the middle. This CDR3 is 15 amino acids long. In germline, CDR1 is SGHVS, CDR2 FQNEAQ. DNA of the CDR3: TGTGCCAGCAGCTCCCGGGACGGAGGAAGCACTGAAGCTTTCTTT. Translation gives CASSSRDGGSTEAFF.

A few counts support this clonotype. This chain connects TRBV5-1 to TRBJ2-3; D is perhaps TRBD2 (5 bases). The CDR3 contains 16 residues. CDR1 is SGHRS, CDR2 YFSETQ, per germline. The germline V and J ends were trimmed by 0 bases and 4 bases, with 15 bases remaining between them. Here the CDR3 DNA reads TGCGCCAGCAGCTTGGGCGGAGGCGGAGGCTCAGATACGCAGTATTTT. This sequence encodes CASSLGGGGGSDTQYF.

This sequence joins TRBV25-1 and TRBJ2-5; D gene uncertain. The V gene lost 2 bases and the J gene lost 1 base, with 11 bases spanning the gap. Looked up from germline, CDR1 is MGHDK and CDR2 is SYGVNS. The CDR3 covers 15 residues. The CDR3 bases are TGTGCCAGCAGTGAAGCCGTGGCTAGCCAAGAGACCCAGTACTTC. This gives the protein CASSEAVASQETQYF.

Only a few counts were recorded for this clonotype. The DNA of the CDR3 is TGTGCCAGCAGCCGACTCAGGGGATCAACTAATGAAAAACTGTTTTTT. It specifies CASSRLRGSTNEKLFF. The chain joins TRBV7-9 to TRBJ1-4, with D tentatively TRBD1 (6 bases). V dropped 5 bases and J dropped 0 bases, with 13 bases sitting between them. The CDR3 is made up of 16 amino acids. In germline, CDR1 is SEHNR, CDR2 FQNEAQ (reference sequence).

In its sample, this clonotype was seen a few times. J is TRBJ1-1 and V is TRBV19; D uncertain. The ends were cut back, 3 bases at V and 3 bases at J, with 11 bases in the middle. Per the germline V gene, CDR1 is LNHDA and CDR2 is SQIVND (reference sequence). The CDR3 runs 14 residues. CDR3 coding DNA: TGTGCCAGTAGTATTAGGCAGCAATACACTGAAGCTTTCTTT. Translated: CASSIRQQYTEAFF.

This sequence joins TRBV2 and TRBJ2-7; D is ambiguous. The germline V gene has CDR1 SNHLY and CDR2 FYNNEI. The germline V and J ends were trimmed by 7 bases and 3 bases, with 13 bases remaining between them. This CDR3 spans 13 amino acids. CDR3 nucleotides: TGTGCCAGCATTTACGTAGCTCACTACGAGCAGTACTTC. As protein: CASIYVAHYEQYF.